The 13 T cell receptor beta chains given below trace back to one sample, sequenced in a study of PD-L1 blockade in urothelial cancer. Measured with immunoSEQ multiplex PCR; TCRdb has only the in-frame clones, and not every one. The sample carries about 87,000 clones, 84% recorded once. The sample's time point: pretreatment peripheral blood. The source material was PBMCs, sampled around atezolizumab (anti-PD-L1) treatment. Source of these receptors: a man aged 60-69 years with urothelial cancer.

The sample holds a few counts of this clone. The CDR3 nucleotides read TGTGCCAGCAGTGACGGACAGTGGAACACTGAAGCTTTCTTT. Translating it yields CASSDGQWNTEAFF. The chain recombines TRBV25-1 with TRBJ1-1, with TRBD1 as a possible D gene (6 bases). Trimming took 3 bases from V and 1 from J, leaving 9 bases between them. CDR3 size: 14 residues. Germline-derived CDR1 and CDR2 are MGHDK and SYGVNS.

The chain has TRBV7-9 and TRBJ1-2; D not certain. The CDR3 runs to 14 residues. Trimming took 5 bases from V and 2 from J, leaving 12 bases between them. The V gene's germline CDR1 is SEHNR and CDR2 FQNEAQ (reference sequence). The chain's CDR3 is CASSPLGGNYGYTF. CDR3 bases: TGTGCCAGCAGCCCCCTCGGCGGAAACTATGGCTACACCTTC. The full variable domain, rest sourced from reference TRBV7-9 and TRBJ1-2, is DTGVSQNPRHKITKRGQNVTFRCDPISEHNRLYWYRQTLGQGPEFLTYFQNEAQLEKSRLLSDRFSAERPKGSFSTLEIQRTEQGDSAMYLCASSPLGGNYGYTFGSGTRLTVV.

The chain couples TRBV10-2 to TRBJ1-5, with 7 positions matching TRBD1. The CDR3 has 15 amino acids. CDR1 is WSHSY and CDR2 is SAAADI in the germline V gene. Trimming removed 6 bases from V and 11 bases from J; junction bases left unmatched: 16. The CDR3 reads CASRAGTEISLTQHF. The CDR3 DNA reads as TGCGCCAGCAGGGCCGGGACAGAGATCAGCTTAACCCAGCATTTT.

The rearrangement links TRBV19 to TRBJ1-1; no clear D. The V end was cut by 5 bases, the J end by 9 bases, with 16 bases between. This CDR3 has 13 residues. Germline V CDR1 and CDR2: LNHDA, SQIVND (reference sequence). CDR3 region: CASSPGSKTKAFF. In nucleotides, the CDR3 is TGTGCCAGTAGTCCTGGGTCAAAAACTAAAGCTTTCTTT.

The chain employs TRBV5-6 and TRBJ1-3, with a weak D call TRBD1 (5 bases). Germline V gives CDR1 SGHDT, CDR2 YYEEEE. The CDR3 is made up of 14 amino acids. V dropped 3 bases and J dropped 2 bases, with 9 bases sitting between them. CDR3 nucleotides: TGTGCCAGCAGCTCGTCGACAGCTGGAAACACCATATATTTT. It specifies CASSSSTAGNTIYF.

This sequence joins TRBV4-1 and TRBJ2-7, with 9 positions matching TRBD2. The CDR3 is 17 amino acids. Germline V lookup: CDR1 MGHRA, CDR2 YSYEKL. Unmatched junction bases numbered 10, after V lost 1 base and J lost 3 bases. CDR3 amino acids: CASSQGGGARIGYEQYF. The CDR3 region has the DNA TGCGCCAGCAGCCAAGGCGGGGGGGCCAGGATCGGCTACGAGCAGTACTTC.

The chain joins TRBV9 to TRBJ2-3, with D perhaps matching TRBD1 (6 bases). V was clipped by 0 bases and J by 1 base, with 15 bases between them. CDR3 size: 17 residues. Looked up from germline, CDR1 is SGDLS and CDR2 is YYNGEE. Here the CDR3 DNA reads TGTGCCAGCAGCGTAGGTGGGGGTGGGACACGCACAGATACGCAGTATTTT. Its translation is CASSVGGGGTRTDTQYF.

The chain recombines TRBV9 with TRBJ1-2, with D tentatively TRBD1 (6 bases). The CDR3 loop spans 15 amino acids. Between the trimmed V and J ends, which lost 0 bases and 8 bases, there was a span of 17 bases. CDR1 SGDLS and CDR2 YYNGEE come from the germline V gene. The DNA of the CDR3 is TGTGCCAGCAGCGTAGCAGAGTGGACAGCAAAGGGCTACACCTTC. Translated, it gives CASSVAEWTAKGYTF.

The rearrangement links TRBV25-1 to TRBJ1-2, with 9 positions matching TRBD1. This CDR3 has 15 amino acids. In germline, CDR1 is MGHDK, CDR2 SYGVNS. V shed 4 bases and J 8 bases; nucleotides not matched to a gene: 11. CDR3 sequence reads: CASSVPGQGFRGYTF. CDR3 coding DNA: TGTGCCAGCAGTGTTCCGGGACAGGGCTTTCGAGGCTACACCTTC.

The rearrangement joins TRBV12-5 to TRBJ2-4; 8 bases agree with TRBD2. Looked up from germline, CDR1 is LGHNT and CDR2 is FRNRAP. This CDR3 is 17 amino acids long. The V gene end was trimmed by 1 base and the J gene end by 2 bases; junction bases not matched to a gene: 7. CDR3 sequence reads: CASGLDRSGITKNIQYF. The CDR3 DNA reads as TGTGCTAGTGGTTTGGACCGTAGCGGGATCACCAAAAACATTCAGTACTTC. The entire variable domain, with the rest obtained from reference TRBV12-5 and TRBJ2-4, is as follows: DARVTQTPRHKVTEMGQEVTMRCQPILGHNTVFWYRQTMMQGLELLAYFRNRAPLDDSGMPKDRFSAEMPDATLATLKIQPSEPRDSAVYFCASGLDRSGITKNIQYFGAGTRLSVL.

CDR3 sequence (DNA): TGTGCCAGCAGTGCCTCAGGGATGAGCTCCTACGAGCAGTACTTC. The encoded protein is CASSASGMSSYEQYF. This chain connects TRBV28 to TRBJ2-7; maybe TRBD1 (5 bases). CDR3 length equals 15 residues. The V and J ends lost 5 bases and 0 bases respectively, with 14 bases between them. The germline V gene encodes CDR1 MDHEN and CDR2 SYDVKM.

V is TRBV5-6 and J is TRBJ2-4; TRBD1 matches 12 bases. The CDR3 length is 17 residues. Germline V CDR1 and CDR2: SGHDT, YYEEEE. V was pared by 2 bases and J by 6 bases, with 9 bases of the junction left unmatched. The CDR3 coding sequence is TGTGCCAGCAGCTTCTCCGGGACAGGGGGCGGGAGAAACATTCAGTACTTC. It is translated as CASSFSGTGGGRNIQYF.

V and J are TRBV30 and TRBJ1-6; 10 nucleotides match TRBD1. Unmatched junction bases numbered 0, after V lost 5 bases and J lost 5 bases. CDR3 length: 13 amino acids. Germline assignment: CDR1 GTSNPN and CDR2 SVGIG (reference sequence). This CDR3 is CAWGTGDNSPLHF. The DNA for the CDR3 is TGTGCCTGGGGGACAGGGGATAATTCACCCCTCCACTTT.